The T cell receptor beta chain under discussion was sequenced for a study of T cell repertoires in cytomegalovirus infection. Study as a whole: CMV infection and matching HLA type were both indicated by public TCR beta signatures.

This clonotype was counted ten times or more. TCRdb itself ran the reads through MiXCR, one entry per CDR3 protein. The table has 200,000 to 300,000 distinct CDR3 sequences, roughly 13% seen once. This receptor was taken from a human donor in good health (CMV status not recorded). Some clones in this sample may be carry-over from other donors' samples. Sequencing used PBMCs.

This CDR3 reads CASSLGPTGVYEQYF. The CDR3 coding sequence is TGTGCCAGCAGCTTAGGCCCAACAGGCGTCTACGAGCAGTACTTC. V usage is TRBV7-6 and J usage is TRBJ2-7; D perhaps matches TRBD1 (5 bases). The V end was cut by 1 base, the J end by 3 bases, with 13 bases between. This CDR3 contains 15 residues. CDR1 SGHVS and CDR2 FNYEAQ come from the germline V gene.